The T cell receptor (beta chain) described here comes from a study of OX40 agonist ivuxolimab in advanced cancers. Study-wide context: Ivuxolimab, which targeted the costimulatory receptor OX40 (CD134), was an agonistic, fully human IgG2 monoclonal antibody. In the dose-escalation cohort, nearly 85% of patients were male, and the mean age was approximately 60 years with a range of roughly 23 to 90. Among the approximately 54 dose-escalation patients, 19 had hepatocellular carcinoma, 15 or so melanoma, 9 renal cell carcinoma and 9 head and neck cancer. Prior anti-PD-1, anti-PD-L1 or anti-CTLA-4 therapy was permitted, and checkpoint inhibitors had been received by 30% to 40% of dose-escalation patients. Intravenous ivuxolimab was administered to patients every 2 weeks at six dose levels: 0.01, 0.1, 0.3, 1.5, 3 and 10 mg/kg. The paper reports the monotherapy dose-escalation portion (N of about 56 patients) of the phase I ivuxolimab trial. Partial responses occurred in three dose-escalation patients, of whom one had hepatocellular carcinoma and two had cutaneous melanoma. Peripheral TCRbeta sequencing was intended to test whether TCR sequence diversity was altered and clonal T-cell expansion was caused by ivuxolimab. The paper as a whole reports these results and caveats: The antigen specificity of the clonally expanded peripheral T cells was not determined. After ivuxolimab, more expanded clones were found on average in CD8+ T cells than in CD4+ T cells. Clonal expansion of both CD4+ and CD8+ blood T cells was observed from baseline to week 6 at doses 0.1 to 3.0 mg/kg. Low levels of normalized T-cell clonal expansion were also seen in some patients who did not respond. Partial responders in the 0.1-3.0 mg/kg groups had among the lowest normalized peripheral clonal expansion, especially among CD8+ T cells.

Genomic DNA was isolated from the sorted cells so that the TCRbeta CDR3 region could be sequenced. The immunoSEQ Assay was used for sequencing of TCRbeta CDR3 regions. TCRdb took over this immuneACCESS table, retaining in-frame rearrangements with V and J assigned. Such tables are incomplete; in checked studies, under half of the missing clones stem from an unresolved V gene, and the remainder is unexplained. This sample is represented by fewer than 85,000 clones; approximately 83% of them were singletons. The top ten constitute 1.9% of the sample. Worth noting for this clone: There is no known antigen for this receptor. The input lacks base qualities; no much larger clone sits a single base away.

Patients with autoimmune disease history or receiving systemic immunosuppression were excluded from the trial. In every dose cohort, peripheral blood was drawn for TCR sequencing at baseline, cycle 4 day 1, and cycle 7 day 1. The samples were taken from a phase I, first-in-human, multicenter, open-label dose-escalation trial of ivuxolimab. Adults with locally advanced or metastatic head and neck squamous cell, hepatocellular, melanoma or renal cell carcinoma were enrolled in the trial. CD4+ and CD8+ T cells were sorted separately from peripheral blood before TCR sequencing. V and J are truncated by 3 bases and 6 bases respectively, leaving an intervening sequence of 12 bases. From a lookup of the germline V gene, CDR1 and CDR2 are ENHRY and SYGVKD. The CDR3 numbers 14 residues from cysteine through phenylalanine. Only the CDR3 DNA stays, 42 bases, in frame from base 1.

This specimen was CD4+ or CD8+ T cells sorted from blood, taken in a trial of the OX40 agonist ivuxolimab. The clonotype originates from an adult with an advanced solid tumor such as melanoma, head and neck, liver or kidney cancer. This sequence uses TRBV10-3 and TRBJ1-5; a weak D assignment points to TRBD1 (5 bases agree). The nucleotides read TGTGCCATCAGTGACTCGGGGGGGGGTCAGCCCCAGCATTTT. It encodes CAISDSGGGQPQHF.